This TCR beta chain was identified in a study of blood T cell repertoires in COVID-19. Study information: COVID-19 samples from acute and convalescent phases originated in the United States, Italy and Spain.

In the original processing: Nucleated cell number was recorded as an estimate derived from reference gene primer amplification. Measured with immunoSEQ multiplex PCR; TCRdb has only the in-frame clones, and not every one. The V and J calls and clone size come from that table; D and trimming were worked out from the DNA. The table records approximately 190,000 clones, over 80% of them present only once. The CDR3 contains 14 residues. Germline lookup yields CDR1 SGHAT and CDR2 FQNNGV. Trimming took 2 bases from V and 11 from J; bases not matched to a gene: 11. This chain joins TRBV11-2 and TRBJ1-1, with TRBD1 identical over 7 bases. This clonotype was sampled from a woman aged 35 to 49 with acute or convalescent COVID-19. Sample: peripheral blood. The CDR3 region is CASSLWDSPKGAFF. The CDR3 DNA reads as TGTGCCAGCAGCTTATGGGACAGCCCGAAGGGGGCTTTCTTT.